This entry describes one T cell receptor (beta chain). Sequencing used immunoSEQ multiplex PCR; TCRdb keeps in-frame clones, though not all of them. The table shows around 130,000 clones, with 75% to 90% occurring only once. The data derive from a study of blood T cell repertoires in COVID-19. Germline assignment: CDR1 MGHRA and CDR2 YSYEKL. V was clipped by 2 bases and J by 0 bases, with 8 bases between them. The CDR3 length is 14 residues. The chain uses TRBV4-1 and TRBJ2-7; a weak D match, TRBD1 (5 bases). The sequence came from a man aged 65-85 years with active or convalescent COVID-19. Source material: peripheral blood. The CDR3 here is CASSQRGNSYEQYF. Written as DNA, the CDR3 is TGCGCCAGCAGCCAAAGGGGAAACTCCTACGAGCAGTACTTC.